This T cell receptor beta chain was observed in a study of cytomegalovirus exposure and HLA in healthy donors. Comment on this clone: The antigen is undetermined.

Study-level points and caveats: Among the CMV-associated chains, a few were confirmed in vitro as specific for CMV antigens. The majority of TCR sequences were rare, yet some public TCRs appeared in many donors. 150 to 200 TCR beta chains were listed as cytomegalovirus-associated. Cytomegalovirus status, reportedly, was diagnosed with high specificity and sensitivity by the classifier.

Assay: immunoSEQ multiplex PCR; the TCRdb copy retains only in-frame clones and omits some. The repertoire holds some 170,000 clones, with about nine tenths as singletons. The CDR3 spans 15 residues. V was pared by 2 bases and J by 7 bases, with 8 bases of the junction left unmatched. CDR1 and CDR2 (germline): GTSNPN, SVGIG (reference sequence). The sequence was obtained from a man younger than 35 in good health and CMV-seropositive. Sequenced material: PBMCs. The chain employs TRBV30 and TRBJ1-6; 7 nucleotides match TRBD1. The CDR3 protein is CAWSLSGTVNSPLHF. The CDR3 DNA is TGTGCCTGGAGTCTTAGCGGGACAGTCAATTCACCCCTCCACTTT.